These T cell receptor beta chains were read from a single sample in a study of low-dose radiotherapy and immunotherapy resistance in tumors. TCRdb passed the reads through MiXCR, listing each CDR3 protein once. The repertoire consists of 100,000 or so distinct CDR3 sequences, with about 20% occurring once and the leading ten covering 4.1%. The specimen was PBMCs, collected after low-dose radiotherapy plus immunotherapy. Every receptor here comes from a male donor with prostate cancer. CDR3s include the opening cysteine and the closing phenylalanine or tryptophan. The D gene is left open where the match is weak. Clone size is shown for a subset of rows, as once, few, many or a class of expanded clone.

V gene: TRBV10-1; D gene: TRBD2; J gene: TRBJ2-3; clone size: many; CDR3 length: 16; CDR3 protein: CASSYSSGGTTDTQYF; CDR3 DNA: TGCGCCAGCAGTTACTCTAGCGGGGGTACCACAGATACGCAGTATTTT
V gene: TRBV3-1; D gene: -; J gene: TRBJ2-7; clone size: many; CDR3 length: 16; CDR3 protein: CASSQEGQASSYEQYF; CDR3 DNA: TGTGCCAGCAGCCAAGAGGGGCAGGCGAGCTCCTACGAGCAGTACTTC
V gene: TRBV7-2; D gene: TRBD2; J gene: TRBJ2-5; clone size: many; CDR3 length: 16; CDR3 protein: CASSIWTSGGGQTQYF; CDR3 DNA: TGTGCCAGCAGCATTTGGACTAGCGGGGGGGGCCAGACCCAGTACTTC
V gene: TRBV24-1; D gene: -; J gene: TRBJ2-7; clone size: once; CDR3 length: 15; CDR3 protein: CATSDLTNRVDEQYF; CDR3 DNA: TGTGCCACCAGTGATTTGACGAACAGGGTGGACGAGCAGTACTTC
V gene: TRBV5-4; D gene: -; J gene: TRBJ2-6; clone size: many; CDR3 length: 15; CDR3 protein: CASSLVTPGANVLTF; CDR3 DNA: TGTGCCAGCAGCTTGGTGACGCCTGGGGCCAACGTCCTGACTTTC
V gene: TRBV11-1; D gene: -; J gene: TRBJ2-5; clone size: -; CDR3 length: 16; CDR3 protein: CASSLDISVYQETQYF; CDR3 DNA: TGTGCCAGCAGCTTAGATATTTCAGTGTACCAAGAGACCCAGTACTTC
V gene: TRBV13; D gene: -; J gene: TRBJ1-1; clone size: few; CDR3 length: 15; CDR3 protein: CASSLEQGMNTEAFF; CDR3 DNA: TGTGCCAGCAGCTTAGAGCAGGGAATGAACACTGAAGCTTTCTTT
V gene: TRBV4-1; D gene: -; J gene: TRBJ2-1; clone size: many; CDR3 length: 12; CDR3 protein: CASSQDYNEQFF; CDR3 DNA: TGCGCCAGCAGCCAAGATTACAATGAGCAGTTCTTC
V gene: TRBV27; D gene: TRBD1; J gene: TRBJ2-7; clone size: many; CDR3 length: 17; CDR3 protein: CASRRTGVSNSGYEQYF; CDR3 DNA: TGTGCCAGCCGGAGGACAGGGGTCTCGAATAGCGGCTACGAGCAGTACTTC
V gene: TRBV4-1; D gene: -; J gene: TRBJ1-4; clone size: many; CDR3 length: 16; CDR3 protein: CASRSGPTATNEKLFF; CDR3 DNA: TGCGCCAGCAGATCCGGGCCGACTGCAACTAATGAAAAACTGTTTTTT
V gene: TRBV4-1; D gene: -; J gene: TRBJ2-4; clone size: many; CDR3 length: 17; CDR3 protein: CASSPRDNELAKNIQYF; CDR3 DNA: TGCGCCAGCAGCCCCCGGGACAACGAACTAGCCAAAAACATTCAGTACTTC
V gene: TRBV12-3/TRBV12-4; D gene: -; J gene: TRBJ2-3; clone size: -; CDR3 length: 13; CDR3 protein: CASIPQGTDTQYF; CDR3 DNA: TGTGCCAGCATCCCACAGGGCACAGATACGCAGTATTTT
V gene: TRBV15; D gene: -; J gene: TRBJ1-1; clone size: many; CDR3 length: 15; CDR3 protein: CATSRNQGRLSEAFF; CDR3 DNA: TGTGCCACCAGCAGAAATCAGGGGAGGTTGTCTGAAGCTTTCTTT
V gene: TRBV20-1; D gene: -; J gene: TRBJ2-7; clone size: many; CDR3 length: 14; CDR3 protein: CSAEGPGPRSEQYF; CDR3 DNA: TGCAGTGCTGAGGGGCCGGGCCCAAGGTCCGAGCAGTACTTC
V gene: TRBV9; D gene: -; J gene: TRBJ1-1; clone size: many; CDR3 length: 13; CDR3 protein: CASSSGGNTEAFF; CDR3 DNA: TGTGCCAGCAGCTCCGGTGGAAACACTGAAGCTTTCTTT
V gene: TRBV11-2; D gene: TRBD2; J gene: TRBJ2-5; clone size: -; CDR3 length: 17; CDR3 protein: CASRPGLAGGPQETQYF; CDR3 DNA: TGTGCCAGCAGGCCGGGACTAGCGGGGGGACCCCAAGAGACCCAGTACTTC
V gene: TRBV30; D gene: -; J gene: TRBJ1-6; clone size: many; CDR3 length: 12; CDR3 protein: CAWRTHNSPLHF; CDR3 DNA: TGTGCCTGGAGAACCCATAATTCACCCCTCCACTTT
V gene: TRBV29-1; D gene: -; J gene: TRBJ1-4; clone size: many; CDR3 length: 12; CDR3 protein: CSVVATNEKLFF; CDR3 DNA: TGCAGCGTTGTAGCAACTAATGAAAAACTGTTTTTT
V gene: TRBV20-1; D gene: -; J gene: TRBJ2-2; clone size: many; CDR3 length: 13; CDR3 protein: CSARDQRAGELFF; CDR3 DNA: TGCAGTGCTAGAGATCAGCGAGCCGGGGAGCTGTTTTTT
V gene: TRBV21-1; D gene: -; J gene: TRBJ2-2; clone size: many; CDR3 length: 13; CDR3 protein: CASSPLWTGELFF; CDR3 DNA: TGTGCCAGCAGCCCGCTTTGGACCGGGGAGCTGTTTTTT
V gene: TRBV14; D gene: TRBD1; J gene: TRBJ2-2; clone size: -; CDR3 length: 16; CDR3 protein: CASSQYRGEEPGELFF; CDR3 DNA: TGTGCCAGCAGCCAATACAGGGGAGAGGAACCCGGGGAGCTGTTTTTT
V gene: TRBV7-3; D gene: TRBD2; J gene: TRBJ2-3; clone size: many; CDR3 length: 14; CDR3 protein: CASSFSGGGGTQYF; CDR3 DNA: TGTGCCAGCAGCTTTAGCGGGGGGGGAGGTACGCAGTATTTT
V gene: TRBV15; D gene: -; J gene: TRBJ1-2; clone size: many; CDR3 length: 16; CDR3 protein: CATSRDTQVRGSGYTF; CDR3 DNA: TGTGCCACCAGCAGAGATACCCAAGTCCGGGGCTCTGGCTACACCTTC
V gene: TRBV5-1; D gene: -; J gene: TRBJ2-3; clone size: many; CDR3 length: 15; CDR3 protein: CASSSAGRDADTQYF; CDR3 DNA: TGCGCCAGCAGCTCGGCAGGGCGGGACGCAGATACGCAGTATTTT
V gene: TRBV7-2; D gene: TRBD1; J gene: TRBJ2-5; clone size: many; CDR3 length: 12; CDR3 protein: CASSRQGETQYF; CDR3 DNA: TGTGCCAGCAGCCGACAGGGAGAGACCCAGTACTTC
V gene: TRBV5-6; D gene: TRBD2; J gene: TRBJ2-2; clone size: many; CDR3 length: 16; CDR3 protein: CASSLAAGGNTGELFF; CDR3 DNA: TGTGCCAGCAGCTTGGCCGCGGGGGGGAACACCGGGGAGCTGTTTTTT
V gene: TRBV5-1; D gene: -; J gene: TRBJ2-2; clone size: many; CDR3 length: 15; CDR3 protein: CASRERGTGAGELFF; CDR3 DNA: TGCGCCAGCCGAGAAAGAGGAACGGGGGCCGGGGAGCTGTTTTTT
V gene: TRBV4-1; D gene: -; J gene: TRBJ2-7; clone size: many; CDR3 length: 17; CDR3 protein: CASSQWGGRTGHYEQYF; CDR3 DNA: TGCGCCAGCAGCCAATGGGGGGGGAGGACAGGCCACTACGAGCAGTACTTC
V gene: TRBV5-8; D gene: -; J gene: TRBJ2-3; clone size: many; CDR3 length: 14; CDR3 protein: CASSRRQGTDTQYF; CDR3 DNA: TGTGCCAGCAGCCGTAGACAGGGCACAGATACGCAGTATTTT
V gene: TRBV7-2; D gene: -; J gene: TRBJ1-2; clone size: many; CDR3 length: 17; CDR3 protein: CASSLELGGRGFYGYTF; CDR3 DNA: TGTGCCAGCAGCTTAGAGTTGGGAGGGAGGGGGTTTTATGGCTACACCTTC
V gene: TRBV23-1; D gene: TRBD2; J gene: TRBJ2-2; clone size: many; CDR3 length: 12; CDR3 protein: CASNGRAGELFF; CDR3 DNA: TGCGCCAGCAACGGGAGGGCCGGGGAGCTGTTTTTT
V gene: TRBV2; D gene: -; J gene: TRBJ2-5; clone size: many; CDR3 length: 12; CDR3 protein: CASRGALETQYF; CDR3 DNA: TGTGCCAGCAGAGGAGCGTTAGAGACCCAGTACTTC
V gene: TRBV6-2/TRBV6-3; D gene: -; J gene: TRBJ1-2; clone size: many; CDR3 length: 13; CDR3 protein: CASSYDSNYGYTF; CDR3 DNA: TGTGCCAGCAGTTACGATTCTAACTATGGCTACACCTTC
V gene: TRBV6-5; D gene: -; J gene: TRBJ2-3; clone size: few; CDR3 length: 13; CDR3 protein: CASTARRRDTQYF; CDR3 DNA: TGTGCCAGCACCGCCCGGCGGAGGGATACGCAGTATTTT